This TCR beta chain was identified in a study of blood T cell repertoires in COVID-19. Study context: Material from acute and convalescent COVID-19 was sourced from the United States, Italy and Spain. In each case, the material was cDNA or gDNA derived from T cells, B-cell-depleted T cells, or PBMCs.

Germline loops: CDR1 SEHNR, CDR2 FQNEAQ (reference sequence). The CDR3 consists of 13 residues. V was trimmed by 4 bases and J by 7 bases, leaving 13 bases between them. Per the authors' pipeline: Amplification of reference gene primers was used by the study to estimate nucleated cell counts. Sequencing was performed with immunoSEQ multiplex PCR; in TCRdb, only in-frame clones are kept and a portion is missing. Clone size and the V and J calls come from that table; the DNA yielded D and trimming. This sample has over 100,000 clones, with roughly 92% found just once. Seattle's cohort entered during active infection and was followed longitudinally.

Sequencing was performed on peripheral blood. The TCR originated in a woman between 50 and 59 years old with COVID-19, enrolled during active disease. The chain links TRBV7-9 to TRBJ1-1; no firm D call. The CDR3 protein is CASSSLVYSEAFF. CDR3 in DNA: TGTGCCAGCAGCTCCCTCGTCTACAGTGAAGCTTTCTTT.